These 4 T cell receptor beta chains came from one sample sequenced in a study of vaccination and CD4 T cells after COVID-19. Oncomine TCR Beta short-read sequencing was applied to DNA from cultured CD4+ T cells. One entry per CDR3 protein results from TCRdb running MiXCR on the PCR reads. The table shows about 5,400 distinct CDR3 sequences, with 50% to 75% occurring only once. No antigens are known for them. Stated treatment: 10-day PBMC culture with coronavirus spike peptide pools or control peptides (ViraFEST assay). Collection of the unexposed donor's CD4+ T cells took place before the COVID-19 pandemic (2011-2018). Specimen: CD4+ T cells from blood, cultured in vitro. The receptors derive from a human donor in good health.

This clonotype appeared a few times. The CDR3 spells CASSLQGGLAESYEQYF. The DNA for the CDR3 is TGTGCCAGCAGCTTACAGGGTGGTCTAGCGGAATCCTACGAGCAGTACTTC. The J gene is TRBJ2-7, the V gene TRBV7-2; 7 nucleotides match TRBD2. This CDR3 has 17 amino acids. The V gene end was trimmed by 2 bases and the J gene end by 1 base; junction bases not matched to a gene: 11. Per the germline V gene, CDR1 is SGHTA and CDR2 is FQGNSA.

The CDR3 DNA reads TGTGCCAGCAGCCAAAGGGGTCCCAATTCACCCCTCCACTTT. Encoded protein: CASSQRGPNSPLHF. V is TRBV3-1 and J is TRBJ1-6, with D tentatively TRBD1 (5 bases). The germline gives CDR1 LGHDT, CDR2 YNNKEL (reference sequence). Trimming cost V 2 bases and J 7 bases, with 9 bases left between them. The CDR3 totals 14 residues.

The V call is TRBV7-2, the J call TRBJ1-6; D remains unclear. The CDR3 extends over 15 amino acids. The V end lost 5 bases, the J end lost 8 bases, and 16 bases lay between the germline ends. Germline CDR1 SGHTA, CDR2 FQGNSA. The CDR3 protein is CASSPVAGTDSPLHF. CDR3 DNA sequence: TGTGCCAGCAGCCCTGTAGCGGGTACCGATTCACCCCTCCACTTT.

The chain has TRBV7-6 and TRBJ1-1; TRBD1 matches at 7 bases. CDR1 is SGHVS, CDR2 FNYEAQ, per germline. Germline trimming cut 5 bases from V and 2 bases from J; bases unmatched to any gene: 5. There are 14 residues in the CDR3. CDR3 sequence: CASSAGQANTEAFF. The CDR3 DNA reads TGTGCCAGCAGCGCCGGACAGGCAAACACTGAAGCTTTCTTT.